These 18 T cell receptor beta chains were sequenced from one sample in a study of early T cells in non-severe SARS-CoV-2 infection. MiXCR was run by TCRdb on the 5' RACE reads, yielding one entry per CDR3 protein. The sample includes about 70,000 distinct CDR3 sequences, more than 8% of them seen just once. This specimen consisted of whole blood, obtained at baseline. All receptors derive from an adult who was a healthcare worker with PCR-confirmed SARS-CoV-2 infection or an uninfected control (not recorded which).

This rearrangement joins TRBV11-2 to TRBJ2-7; D not resolved. This CDR3 comprises 14 residues. CDR1 and CDR2 (germline): SGHAT, FQNNGV. Trimming removed 4 bases from V and 6 bases from J, with 16 bases in between. In nucleotides, the CDR3 is TGTGCCAGCAGCTCCTCAACCGTTTATTCCGAGCAGTACTTC. Protein product: CASSSSTVYSEQYF.

The chain employs TRBV12-5 and TRBJ1-1; D might be TRBD1 (6 bases). The CDR3 is 14 residues long. The germline V and J ends were trimmed by 9 bases and 1 base, with 15 bases remaining between them. The germline V gene encodes CDR1 LGHNT and CDR2 FRNRAP. The CDR3 nucleotides are TGTGCTAGCTTCGGTGGGACACCGAACACTGAAGCTTTCTTT. It codes for CASFGGTPNTEAFF.

This clonotype was seen ten or more times. V and J are TRBV2 and TRBJ2-3; D gene uncertain. This CDR3 is built from 13 residues. The germline V and J ends were trimmed by 6 bases and 2 bases, with 9 bases remaining between them. The germline V gene encodes CDR1 SNHLY and CDR2 FYNNEI. The CDR3 is CASRGLPTDTQYF. CDR3 bases: TGTGCCAGCAGGGGTCTCCCCACAGATACGCAGTATTTT.

This clonotype was detected only a few times. The genes are TRBV12-3 or TRBV12-4 and TRBJ1-3, with 7 bases fitting TRBD1. The CDR3 loop spans 15 amino acids. V was clipped by 5 bases and J by 2 bases; unmatched bases: 6. In nucleotides, the CDR3 is TGTGCCAGCAGTAAAGAAACAGGGGCTGGAAACACCATATATTTT. This sequence encodes CASSKETGAGNTIYF.

This clonotype has more than one count but fewer than ten. The chain carries TRBV6-1 and TRBJ1-5, with a weak D call TRBD1 (6 bases). The CDR3 sequence is 15 residues long. V shed 6 bases and J shed 3 bases, with 15 bases lying between them. Germline V CDR1 and CDR2: MNHNS, SASEGT. CDR3 region: CASRGGGQLNQPQHF. CDR3 bases: TGTGCCAGCAGGGGAGGGGGACAACTCAATCAGCCCCAGCATTTT.

The CDR3 reads CASSYGSGNQPQHF. The CDR3 nucleotides are TGTGCCAGCAGTTACGGGAGTGGCAATCAGCCCCAGCATTTT. The V and J genes are TRBV28 and TRBJ1-5; D is ambiguous. The CDR3 spans 14 residues. CDR1 and CDR2 (germline): MDHEN, SYDVKM. Trimming removed 4 bases from V and 2 bases from J, with 9 bases in between.

The table lists this clonotype with many counts. The genes are TRBV28 and TRBJ1-2; D gene ambiguous. The CDR3 has 15 residues. CDR1 and CDR2 from the germline V gene are MDHEN and SYDVKM. V was clipped by 5 bases and J by 0 bases, with 13 bases between them. The CDR3 DNA is TGTGCCAGCAGTGCGAGGATTTCGCCTAACTATGGCTACACCTTC. It specifies CASSARISPNYGYTF.

This clonotype appeared many times. The chain links TRBV30 to TRBJ2-7; D is perhaps TRBD2 (5 bases). The CDR3 spans 16 residues. Trimming removed 1 base at V and 0 bases at J, with 16 bases between. Germline loops: CDR1 GTSNPN, CDR2 SVGIG (reference sequence). CDR3 in amino acids: CAWSGQAASRSYEQYF. As DNA, the CDR3 is TGTGCCTGGAGTGGTCAAGCGGCGTCCCGCTCCTACGAGCAGTACTTC.

A word on this clonotype: The junction and the germline gene differ at one end; a read error may be behind it. The genes are TRBV12-3 or TRBV12-4 and TRBJ2-3, with 9 bases lining up with TRBD2. The CDR3 length is 16 residues. The CDR3 DNA reads as TGTGCCAACAGTCCCCAAGTAGCGGGAGCGGCAGATACGCAGTATTTT. Amino acids: CANSPQVAGAADTQYF.

This clonotype is judged medium-sized (0.01 to 0.1%). This rearrangement joins TRBV3-1 to TRBJ2-1; tentative D call: TRBD2 (5 bases). This CDR3 has 17 residues. Trimming removed 2 bases at V and 1 base at J, with 15 bases between. Germline assignment: CDR1 LGHDT and CDR2 YNNKEL (reference sequence). The CDR3 sequence is CASSQSHPSSSYNEQFF. CDR3 in DNA: TGTGCCAGCAGCCAATCCCATCCTAGCAGTTCCTACAATGAGCAGTTCTTC.

The J gene is TRBJ2-1, the V gene TRBV25-1; D is perhaps TRBD1 (5 bases). Germline V CDR1 and CDR2: MGHDK, SYGVNS. The CDR3 has 15 amino acids. Trimming left V 7 bases short and J 9 bases short, with 22 bases between. The CDR3, as DNA: TGTGCCAGCAAGCCGGCCGGCAGGGCACCAAGTGAGCAGTTCTTC. This codes for CASKPAGRAPSEQFF.

The genes are TRBV28 and TRBJ2-3; the D is unclear. V lost 8 bases, J lost 2 bases, and 11 bases lay in between. Germline V gives CDR1 MDHEN, CDR2 SYDVKM. The CDR3 covers 13 residues. The CDR3 sequence: CASEFPATDTQYF. The CDR3 bases are TGTGCCAGCGAGTTTCCGGCCACAGATACGCAGTATTTT.

V gene TRBV7-9 combines with J gene TRBJ2-7, with a weak D call TRBD1 (6 bases). The CDR3 is 13 amino acids. CDR1 is SEHNR, CDR2 FQNEAQ, per germline (reference sequence). Trimming left V 1 base short and J 6 bases short, with 10 bases between. The CDR3 loop reads CASSLVLQGEQYF. The CDR3 DNA is TGTGCCAGCAGCTTAGTCCTACAGGGCGAGCAGTACTTC. Drawing the rest from reference TRBV7-9 and TRBJ2-7, the complete variable domain is DTGVSQNPRHKITKRGQNVTFRCDPISEHNRLYWYRQTLGQGPEFLTYFQNEAQLEKSRLLSDRFSAERPKGSFSTLEIQRTEQGDSAMYLCASSLVLQGEQYFGPGTRLTVT.

This clonotype occurred many times. The gene calls are TRBV7-9 and TRBJ2-1, with D perhaps TRBD2 (5 bases). Germline CDR1 is SEHNR and CDR2 is FQNEAQ (reference sequence). Trimming left V 1 base short and J 0 bases short, with 13 bases between. This CDR3 has 17 amino acids. CDR3 residues: CASSLVRGPASYNEQFF. The CDR3 region has the DNA TGTGCCAGCAGCTTAGTCCGGGGTCCAGCCTCCTACAATGAGCAGTTCTTC.

This clonotype was counted many times. This chain links TRBV19 with TRBJ1-1; 9 bases map to TRBD1. The ends lost 6 bases at V and 4 bases at J; junction bases unmatched: 3. Germline-derived CDR1 and CDR2 are LNHDA and SQIVND (reference sequence). This CDR3 region has 13 residues. The CDR3, as DNA: TGTGCCAGTAGGGGACAGGGCTTCACTGAAGCTTTCTTT. Translating it yields CASRGQGFTEAFF.

The chain has TRBV7-2 and TRBJ1-5; unclear D gene. V gave up 3 bases and J gave up 5 bases, with 8 bases separating them. Germline CDR1 is SGHTA and CDR2 is FQGNSA. CDR3 size: 13 residues. The CDR3 region has the DNA TGTGCCAGCAGCTTGAACTGGGATCAGCCCCAGCATTTT. Protein product: CASSLNWDQPQHF.

This clonotype has only a few counts. This rearrangement joins TRBV4-3 to TRBJ1-2; D may be TRBD1 (6 bases). The germline V and J ends were trimmed by 0 bases and 0 bases, with 17 bases remaining between them. The CDR3 contains 18 residues. CDR1 and CDR2 (germline): LGHNA, YSLEER. CDR3 coding DNA: TGCGCCAGCAGCCAAGATGGGGGGCCGGCACTACCTAACTATGGCTACACCTTC. This gives the protein CASSQDGGPALPNYGYTF.

This clonotype was detected ten times or more. The chain uses TRBV18 and TRBJ1-5; D is possibly TRBD1 (5 bases). V shed 3 bases and J shed 1 base, with 13 bases lying between them. CDR1 and CDR2 from the germline V gene are KGHSH and LQKENI. CDR3 length equals 16 residues. CDR3 bases: TGTGCCAGCTCACCCCTTCCGGGGCCAAGCAATCAGCCCCAGCATTTT. Encoded protein: CASSPLPGPSNQPQHF.